This TCR beta chain was recorded in a study of T cell responses to AZD1222 COVID-19 vaccine. The study, taken as a whole, reports: Spike as a whole was targeted by vaccine-associated CD4 TCRs, dominant at 160-218 and 743-854. Among the donors, most were white British and more were female, and clonal diversity was possibly underestimated.

Details on this clone: The antigen is unknown.

Sequencing used immunoSEQ multiplex PCR; TCRdb keeps in-frame clones, though not all of them. The sample includes 90,000 to 120,000 clones, around 94% of them seen just once. Germline CDR1 GTSNPN, CDR2 SVGIG (reference sequence). This CDR3 is 13 amino acids long. The V end lost 4 bases, the J end lost 13 bases, and 22 bases lay between the germline ends. This chain links TRBV30 with TRBJ1-2, with a tentative D call TRBD1 (6 bases). The source was peripheral blood, collected on day 0 of AZD1222 vaccination. The sequence was collected from an adult in good health. CDR3 region: CAWTYRQDRGVTF. The CDR3 nucleotides read TGTGCCTGGACCTACCGACAGGATCGAGGGGTCACCTTC.